This is a list of T cell receptor beta chains from one sample in a study of CD8+ T cells in alopecia areata. This table comes from immunoSEQ multiplex PCR, and its TCRdb copy is limited to in-frame clones, with some not included. The data contain over 150,000 clones, 59% of them singletons. Source: CD4+ T cells sorted from blood, taken at week 0. These receptors came from a human donor with alopecia areata. Both conserved end residues are part of each CDR3. A D gene is named only where the DNA matches it firmly. Size tells how often a clone was seen (once, few, many) or the class of an expanded clone, and some rows leave it out.

D gene	V gene	clone size	J gene	CDR3 protein	CDR3 DNA
-	TRBV29-1	-	TRBJ2-2	CSVVKGTGELFF	TGCAGCGTCGTTAAAGGAACCGGGGAGCTGTTTTTT
-	TRBV5-8	few	TRBJ2-3	CASSPGMGFADTQYF	TGTGCCAGCAGCCCGGGGATGGGGTTCGCAGATACGCAGTATTTT
TRBD1	TRBV2	-	TRBJ2-5	CASSRLTGGFETQYF	TGTGCCAGCAGTCGTTTGACAGGGGGCTTTGAGACCCAGTACTTC
-	TRBV18	few	TRBJ1-2	CASSPPGPRGYTF	TGTGCCAGCTCACCACCGGGCCCAAGGGGCTACACCTTC
TRBD1	TRBV6-1	-	TRBJ1-6	CASSLTGSDSPLHF	TGTGCCAGCAGTCTGACAGGGTCGGATTCACCCCTCCACTTT
-	TRBV7-2	-	TRBJ2-3	CASSPDYTDTQYF	TGTGCCAGCAGCCCGGACTACACAGATACGCAGTATTTT
-	TRBV6-1	-	TRBJ2-4	CASSGGNIQYF	TGTGCCAGCAGTGGGGGAAACATTCAGTACTTC
-	TRBV12-5	few	TRBJ1-5	CASARDYQPQHF	TGTGCTAGTGCTCGGGACTATCAGCCCCAGCATTTT
TRBD1	TRBV7-9	few	TRBJ1-2	CASSLWGQGNNGYTF	TGTGCCAGCAGCTTATGGGGACAGGGAAACAATGGCTACACCTTC
-	TRBV29-1	-	TRBJ1-1	CSVSGPNFHTEAFF	TGCAGCGTTTCGGGCCCTAACTTCCACACTGAAGCTTTCTTT
-	TRBV4-1	few	TRBJ1-6	CASSRIGQTNSPLHF	TGCGCCAGCAGCCGCATCGGACAGACTAATTCACCCCTCCACTTT
TRBD1	TRBV25-1	-	TRBJ2-3	CASSRQGVDTQYF	TGTGCCAGCAGTCGACAGGGGGTGGATACGCAGTATTTT
-	TRBV11-2	many	TRBJ1-6	CASSLDPAGFLHF	TGTGCCAGCAGCTTAGATCCGGCGGGGTTCCTCCACTTT
-	TRBV30	-	TRBJ1-1	CAWRVGGRTEAFF	TGTGCCTGGAGGGTCGGGGGGCGGACTGAAGCTTTCTTT
-	TRBV6-5	-	TRBJ1-1	CASIMTGKAFF	TGTGCCAGCATAATGACAGGAAAAGCTTTCTTT
TRBD2	TRBV30	few	TRBJ2-1	CAWSYGSGGYNEQFF	TGTGCCTGGAGTTATGGTAGCGGGGGGTACAATGAGCAGTTCTTC
-	TRBV4-1	once	TRBJ2-3	CASSQDGRGTDTQYF	TGCGCCAGCAGCCAAGATGGGCGGGGAACAGATACGCAGTATTTT
-	TRBV7-9	-	TRBJ2-5	CASSVGEAQETQYF	TGTGCCAGCAGCGTCGGGGAGGCCCAAGAGACCCAGTACTTC
-	TRBV29-1	-	TRBJ2-7	CSVAGPSYEQYF	TGCAGCGTTGCGGGACCCTCCTACGAGCAGTACTTC
-	TRBV29-1	-	TRBJ1-2	CSVEKTDYGYTF	TGCAGCGTTGAGAAGACGGACTATGGCTACACCTTC
TRBD1	TRBV30	-	TRBJ1-2	CAWSTSRGSGYTF	TGTGCCTGGAGTACGTCCAGGGGGTCTGGCTACACCTTC
-	TRBV30	-	TRBJ1-5	CAWSGGVGNQPQHF	TGTGCCTGGAGTGGGGGGGTCGGCAATCAGCCCCAGCATTTT
-	TRBV5-1	few	TRBJ2-7	CASSLVAGNPYEQYF	TGCGCCAGCAGCTTGGTTGCAGGGAATCCTTACGAGCAGTACTTC
TRBD1	TRBV7-2	-	TRBJ2-7	CASSPLTGIEQYF	TGTGCCAGCAGCCCCCTGACAGGGATCGAGCAGTACTTC
TRBD1	TRBV7-2	-	TRBJ1-5	CASSRDSTGGNQPQHF	TGTGCCAGCAGCCGGGATAGTACAGGGGGCAATCAGCCCCAGCATTTT
-	TRBV2	-	TRBJ1-5	CASSEQGKGGQPQHF	TGTGCCAGCTCCGAACAGGGTAAGGGGGGCCAGCCCCAGCATTTT
-	TRBV7-2	few	TRBJ2-7	CASSLGFRTEEGFGYEQYF	TGTGCCAGCAGCTTAGGGTTTAGGACAGAAGAAGGGTTTGGCTACGAGCAGTACTTC
TRBD1	TRBV5-6	-	TRBJ1-2	CASSLSGQGAPLGGYTF	TGTGCCAGCAGCTTGTCTGGACAGGGGGCGCCTTTAGGTGGCTACACCTTC
TRBD2	TRBV6-1	few	TRBJ2-2	CASSRDSGGSGELFF	TGTGCCAGCTCTCGGGATAGCGGGGGCTCCGGGGAGCTGTTTTTT
-	TRBV30	-	TRBJ1-3	CAWSVSGNTIYF	TGTGCCTGGAGTGTATCTGGAAACACCATATATTTT
-	TRBV30	-	TRBJ1-5	CAWSVGGYSNQPQHF	TGTGCCTGGAGTGTAGGGGGGTATAGCAATCAGCCCCAGCATTTT
-	TRBV30	-	TRBJ2-2	CAWSVEVYTGELFF	TGTGCCTGGAGTGTAGAAGTTTACACCGGGGAGCTGTTTTTT
-	TRBV29-1	few	TRBJ2-5	CSVARPLGETQYF	TGCAGCGTTGCTCGACCCCTCGGGGAGACCCAGTACTTC
TRBD1	TRBV7-2	-	TRBJ2-2	CASSQGAGTGELFF	TGTGCCAGCAGCCAGGGGGCAGGGACCGGGGAGCTGTTTTTT
TRBD2	TRBV4-1	-	TRBJ2-5	CASSQDPAGRETQYF	TGCGCCAGCAGCCAAGACCCAGCGGGGAGAGAGACCCAGTACTTC
-	TRBV2	-	TRBJ2-7	CASSSTSQGQETYEQYF	TGTGCCAGCAGTTCTACCTCCCAGGGGCAGGAGACCTACGAGCAGTACTTC
-	TRBV13	-	TRBJ2-2	CASSLGVAPAGELFF	TGTGCCAGCAGCTTAGGGGTAGCACCCGCCGGGGAGCTGTTTTTT
TRBD1	TRBV30	-	TRBJ1-5	CAWSNRGQPQHF	TGTGCCTGGAGTAACAGGGGTCAGCCCCAGCATTTT
-	TRBV13	-	TRBJ1-3	CASSGGVSGNTIYF	TGTGCCAGCAGCGGTGGAGTTTCTGGAAACACCATATATTTT
-	TRBV7-2	-	TRBJ2-3	CASSLFPGTQYF	TGTGCCAGCAGCTTATTTCCGGGTACGCAGTATTTT
-	TRBV6-5	-	TRBJ2-5	CASSPPWETQYF	TGTGCCAGCAGCCCACCGTGGGAGACCCAGTACTTC
-	TRBV10-3	few	TRBJ2-5	CAISVGETQYF	TGTGCCATCAGTGTAGGAGAGACCCAGTACTTC
TRBD2	TRBV7-9	-	TRBJ2-7	CAGELAGDKEQYF	TGTGCCGGTGAACTAGCGGGGGACAAGGAGCAGTACTTC
TRBD1	TRBV25-1	-	TRBJ1-2	CASTVPGQGTYGYTF	TGTGCCAGCACCGTCCCGGGACAGGGCACCTATGGCTACACCTTC
-	TRBV5-1	once	TRBJ2-1	CASKGGHEQFF	TGCGCCAGCAAAGGGGGGCATGAGCAGTTCTTC
-	TRBV9	-	TRBJ2-5	CASRVTSQETQYF	TGTGCCAGCCGGGTAACTAGCCAAGAGACCCAGTACTTC
-	TRBV6-5	-	TRBJ2-5	CASSYSKRWITQYF	TGTGCCAGCAGTTACTCGAAACGGTGGATTACCCAGTACTTC
-	TRBV4-2	-	TRBJ1-1	CASSQEPPGTEAFF	TGTGCCAGCAGCCAAGAGCCCCCAGGCACTGAAGCTTTCTTT
-	TRBV15	-	TRBJ2-5	CATSRDGQKQETQYF	TGTGCCACCAGCAGAGATGGCCAGAAGCAAGAGACCCAGTACTTC
-	TRBV30	-	TRBJ2-2	CAWNWGQNTGELFF	TGTGCCTGGAACTGGGGACAGAACACCGGGGAGCTGTTTTTT
-	TRBV30	once	TRBJ1-4	CAWSPFGKLFF	TGTGCCTGGAGCCCTTTCGGAAAACTGTTTTTT
-	TRBV14	-	TRBJ1-2	CASSPLVPGTNYGYTF	TGTGCCAGCAGCCCGTTGGTGCCAGGGACTAACTATGGCTACACCTTC
-	TRBV6-5	-	TRBJ1-4	CASSYLGTGEKLFF	TGTGCCAGCAGTTATTTAGGAACGGGGGAAAAACTGTTTTTT
-	TRBV4-2	-	TRBJ2-3	CASSQPTREHLAGTSTDTQYF	TGTGCCAGCAGCCAACCAACTAGAGAACACTTAGCAGGGACTAGCACAGATACGCAGTATTTT
-	TRBV19	few	TRBJ1-6	CASSARGGRNSPLHF	TGTGCCAGTAGTGCCCGTGGGGGGAGGAATTCACCCCTCCACTTT